The rows below give T cell receptor beta chains drawn from one sample of a study of blood T cell repertoires in COVID-19. Some clones are missing from TCRdb's copy, which holds only in-frame ones; the method was immunoSEQ multiplex PCR. The data contain about 87,000 clones, around 86% of them singletons. The sequencing input was peripheral blood. These receptors were taken from a woman aged 65 to 85 with acute or convalescent COVID-19. Each CDR3 is given with its conserved first and last residue. A D gene is named only where the DNA matches it firmly. Size values are once, few and many counts, or a class for expanded clones, and some rows have none.

TRBJ1-3 18 NA TRBV5-6 NA TGTGCCAGCAGCCGACAGCGTAACCTCCATAGACCCGACAACACCATATATTTT CASSRQRNLHRPDNTIYF
TRBJ2-3 13 NA TRBV18 NA TGTGCCAGCTCACCACCGATGGCTAGTTCGCAGTATTTT CASSPPMASSQYF
TRBJ1-1 13 TRBD1 TRBV5-1 NA TGCGCCAGCAGCGGACAGGGGGAGACTGAAGCTTTCTTT CASSGQGETEAFF
TRBJ2-7 12 NA TRBV18 NA TGTGCCAGCTCTGGAGAGTCCTACGAGCAGTACTTC CASSGESYEQYF
TRBJ2-5 13 NA TRBV7-2 NA TGTGCCAGCAGCTTCTCAGGGCAAGAGACCCAGTACTTC CASSFSGQETQYF
TRBJ1-2 13 NA TRBV28 NA TGTGCCAGCAGTTCAACAGGAGCTTATGGCTACACCTTC CASSSTGAYGYTF
TRBJ1-6 15 NA TRBV18 NA TGTGCCAGCTCACCACTGGCAGGTATTAATTCACCCCTCCACTTT CASSPLAGINSPLHF
TRBJ1-2 14 NA TRBV5-4 NA TGTGCCAGCAGCTTGCTTTGGCAGAACTATGGCTACACCTTC CASSLLWQNYGYTF
TRBJ1-2 10 TRBD1 TRBV20-1 NA TGCAGTGCTGGACAGGGGGCACACACCTTC CSAGQGAHTF
TRBJ1-4 13 NA TRBV5-1 NA TGCGCCAGCAGGTTGGGCCTAGATGAAAAACTGTTTTTT CASRLGLDEKLFF
TRBJ1-4 15 TRBD1 TRBV4-2 NA TGTGCCAGCAGCCCGCTACACACAGGGGGGGAAAAACTGTTTTTT CASSPLHTGGEKLFF
TRBJ2-3 16 NA TRBV9 NA TGTGCCAGCAGCGTAGTGGACGGGAGTCGGACAGATACGCAGTATTTT CASSVVDGSRTDTQYF
TRBJ1-2 14 TRBD1 TRBV30 few TGTGCCTGGAAAACCCCGACAGGGAGCTATGGCTACACCTTC CAWKTPTGSYGYTF
TRBJ1-6 14 TRBD1 TRBV19 NA TGTGCCAGTAGTATAAATGACAGGGGATCACCCCTCCACTTT CASSINDRGSPLHF
TRBJ2-2 15 TRBD2 TRBV7-2 NA TGTGCCAGCACCCAATGGACTAGAGCCACCGGGGAGCTGTTTTTT CASTQWTRATGELFF
TRBJ2-3 14 NA TRBV18 NA TGTGCCAGCTCACCACAATCTAGCACAGATACGCAGTATTTT CASSPQSSTDTQYF
TRBJ1-5 14 NA TRBV6-5 NA TGTGCCAGCAGTTTCGGGGGGAAGAATCAGCCCCAGCATTTT CASSFGGKNQPQHF
TRBJ2-2 14 NA TRBV6-6 NA TGTGCCAGCGTGATACAGGCGAACACCGGGGAGCTGTTTTTT CASVIQANTGELFF
TRBJ1-2 15 TRBD1 TRBV6-5 NA TGTGCCAGCAGTTACCTTCTCGACAGGGGCTATGGCTACACCTTC CASSYLLDRGYGYTF
TRBJ1-4 14 TRBD1 TRBV29-1 NA TGCAGCGTTGGACAGGGGACAACTAATGAAAAACTGTTTTTT CSVGQGTTNEKLFF
TRBJ2-7 16 TRBD1 TRBV28 NA TGTGCCAGCAGTTTATCCTTCGGGACAGGGGGCTACGAGCAGTACTTC CASSLSFGTGGYEQYF
TRBJ1-5 13 NA TRBV27 NA TGTGCCAGCAGTTGGGGGGGCGGCCAGCCCCAGCATTTT CASSWGGGQPQHF
TRBJ1-2 12 NA TRBV12-3/TRBV12-4 few TGTGCCAGCAGTTTAGACGAGGAGGGCTACACCTTC CASSLDEEGYTF
TRBJ2-7 14 TRBD1 TRBV29-1 NA TGCAGCGTCTACGGGGGACAGGGGCGTTACGAGCAGTACTTC CSVYGGQGRYEQYF
TRBJ1-6 16 NA TRBV9 NA TGTGCCAGCAGCGTAGCTGGGGCTGACTATAATTCACCCCTCCACTTT CASSVAGADYNSPLHF
TRBJ2-1 14 NA TRBV18 NA TGTGCCAGCTCACCACCTACCAGGCGGGATGAGCAGTTCTTC CASSPPTRRDEQFF
TRBJ1-4 14 NA TRBV30 NA TGTGCCTGGAGTCGGCAGGGCCTTAATGAAAAACTGTTTTTT CAWSRQGLNEKLFF
TRBJ2-3 13 TRBD1 TRBV29-1 NA TGCAGCGTGTCCGGGACAGTCACAGATACGCAGTATTTT CSVSGTVTDTQYF
TRBJ1-1 14 NA TRBV3-1/TRBV3-2 NA TGTGCCAGCAGCCAAGAGGCGTCGGGAACGGAAGCTTTCTTT CASSQEASGTEAFF
TRBJ1-4 16 TRBD1 TRBV9 NA TGTGCCAGCAGTGTGGGACAGGGGGGTACGGAGGAAAAACTGTTTTTT CASSVGQGGTEEKLFF
TRBJ1-1 14 NA TRBV6-5 NA TGTGCCAGCAACCGGACACCCATGAACACTGAAGCTTTCTTT CASNRTPMNTEAFF
TRBJ2-7 15 TRBD2 TRBV14 NA TGTGCCAGCAGCCCACCCTTGGGGGGGGTGTACGAGCAGTACTTC CASSPPLGGVYEQYF
TRBJ1-6 14 TRBD1 TRBV14 NA TGTGCCAGCAGCCACGGGACAGGGAATTCACCCCTCCACTTT CASSHGTGNSPLHF
TRBJ1-1 16 NA TRBV3-1/TRBV3-2 NA TGTGCCAGCAGCCAGGACCTCGGGGGTGCGGGCACTGAAGCTTTCTTT CASSQDLGGAGTEAFF
TRBJ2-1 16 TRBD1 TRBV24-1 NA TGTGCCACCAGTGATAACCTGGGACAGCCTTACAATGAGCAGTTCTTC CATSDNLGQPYNEQFF
TRBJ2-5 14 NA TRBV10-1 once TGCGCCAGCAGTGAGAACAGGGGAGGAGAGACCCAGTACTTC CASSENRGGETQYF
TRBJ2-1 14 TRBD2 TRBV28 NA TGTGCCTGCCTGGCACTAGCGGGGGGGAATGAGCAGTTCTTC CACLALAGGNEQFF
TRBJ1-4 15 NA TRBV5-1 NA TGCGCCAGCAGCGACCCGACAGCCCAGGATGAAAAACTGTTTTTT CASSDPTAQDEKLFF
TRBJ2-3 16 TRBD2 TRBV7-2 NA TGTGCCAGCAGCTTAGATATGGAGCGGGGGGAGGATACGCAGTATTTT CASSLDMERGEDTQYF
TRBJ2-5 14 TRBD2 TRBV11-1 NA TGTGCCAGCAGCCCTGGACTAGCGGGAGAGACCCAGTACTTC CASSPGLAGETQYF
TRBJ1-1 13 TRBD1 TRBV27 NA TGTGCCAGCTCTTGGACAGGGGGGAGTGAAGCTTTCTTT CASSWTGGSEAFF
TRBJ1-5 15 TRBD1 TRBV6-5 NA TGTGCCAGCAGTATCAAAACAGGGGGGATACAGCCCCAGCATTTT CASSIKTGGIQPQHF
TRBJ1-2 13 NA TRBV30 few TGTGCCTGGAGTCGCAGGGCTGACTATGGCTACACCTTC CAWSRRADYGYTF
TRBJ1-2 16 TRBD1 TRBV3-1/TRBV3-2 NA TGTGCCAGCAGCCCCCCCGGGAGACAGGGTGGCTATGGCTACACCTTC CASSPPGRQGGYGYTF
TRBJ1-6 12 NA TRBV7-9 NA TGTGCCAGCAGCTTTCCAGGTTCACCCCTCCACTTT CASSFPGSPLHF
TRBJ2-1 15 NA TRBV12-2 NA TGTGCAAGTCGCCTGGGGCAGAGAGCTCCGAATGAGCAGTTCTTC CASRLGQRAPNEQFF
TRBJ1-1 14 NA TRBV9 NA TGTGCCAGCAGCGAACAGAGCATGAACACTGAAGCTTTCTTT CASSEQSMNTEAFF
TRBJ2-7 15 NA TRBV27 NA TGTGCCAGCAGCCCTCTGGGGGGGCATCTCTACGAGCAGTACTTC CASSPLGGHLYEQYF
TRBJ2-1 13 NA TRBV7-9 few TGTGCCAGCAGCCAGGCCTGGCACAATGAGCAGTTCTTC CASSQAWHNEQFF
TRBJ1-4 15 NA TRBV2 NA TGTGCCAGCAGCGAAGAGGGGTTAGACTCAGGAAAACTGTTTTTT CASSEEGLDSGKLFF
TRBJ2-3 16 TRBD2 TRBV11-3 NA TGTGCCAGCAGCCCTATAGCGGGGGGCTGGTTGAGTACGCAGTATTTT CASSPIAGGWLSTQYF
TRBJ1-2 12 NA TRBV19 NA TGTGCCAGCCATACAGGGCACTATGGCTACACCTTC CASHTGHYGYTF
TRBJ2-5 16 TRBD1 TRBV6-1 NA TGTGCCAGCAATGATTCCAGGGGGCGCGGGAAAGAGACCCAGTACTTC CASNDSRGRGKETQYF
TRBJ2-2 12 NA TRBV7-2 many TGTGCCAGCAGCTCTCCACTTGGGGAGCTGTTTTTT CASSSPLGELFF
TRBJ2-3 13 TRBD2 TRBV4-1 NA TGCGCCAGCAGCCGGGGGGGAGTTGATACGCAGTATTTT CASSRGGVDTQYF